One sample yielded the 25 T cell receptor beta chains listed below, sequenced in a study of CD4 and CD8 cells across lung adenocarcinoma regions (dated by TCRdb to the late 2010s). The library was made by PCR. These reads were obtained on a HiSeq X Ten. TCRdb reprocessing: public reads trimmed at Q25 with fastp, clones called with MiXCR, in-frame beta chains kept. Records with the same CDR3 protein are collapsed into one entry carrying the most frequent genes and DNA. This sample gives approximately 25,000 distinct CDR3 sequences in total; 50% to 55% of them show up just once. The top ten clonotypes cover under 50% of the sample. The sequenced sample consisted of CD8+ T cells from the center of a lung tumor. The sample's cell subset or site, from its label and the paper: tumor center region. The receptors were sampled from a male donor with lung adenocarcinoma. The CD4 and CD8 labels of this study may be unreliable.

CDR3 coding DNA: TGTGCCACCAGCAGGGACAGGGCGAACACTGAAGCTTTCTTT. Its protein is CATSRDRANTEAFF. The chain uses TRBV15 and TRBJ1-1; 8 bases are a match to TRBD1. The V and J ends lost 3 bases and 1 base, in that order; junction bases with no gene match: 1. Germline loops: CDR1 LNHNV, CDR2 YYDKDF (reference sequence). The CDR3 covers 14 residues. Based on the CDR3 plus reference TRBV15 and TRBJ1-1, the full variable domain is DAMVIQNPRYQVTQFGKPVTLSCSQTLNHNVMYWYQQKSSQAPKLLFHYYDKDFNNEADTPDNFQSRRPNTSFCFLDIRSPGLGDTAMYLCATSRDRANTEAFFGQGTRLTVV.

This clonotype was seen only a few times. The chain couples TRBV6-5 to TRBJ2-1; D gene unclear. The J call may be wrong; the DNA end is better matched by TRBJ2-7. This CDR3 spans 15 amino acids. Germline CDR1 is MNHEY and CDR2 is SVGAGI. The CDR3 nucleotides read TGTGCCAGCAGTTACTCGAACCAGGTACCCTACGAGCAGTACTTC. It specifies CASSYSNQVPYEQYF.

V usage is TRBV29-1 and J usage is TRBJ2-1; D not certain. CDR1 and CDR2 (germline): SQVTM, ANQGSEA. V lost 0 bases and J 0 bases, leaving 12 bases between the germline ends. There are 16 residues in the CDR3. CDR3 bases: TGCAGCGTTGAAGATCCGGACCGGAGCTCCTACAATGAGCAGTTCTTC. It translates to CSVEDPDRSSYNEQFF.

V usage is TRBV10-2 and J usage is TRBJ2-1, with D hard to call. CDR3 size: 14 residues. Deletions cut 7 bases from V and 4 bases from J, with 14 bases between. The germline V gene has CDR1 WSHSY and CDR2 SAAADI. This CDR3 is CASMVIPNYNEQFF. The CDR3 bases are TGCGCCAGCATGGTCATTCCCAATTACAATGAGCAGTTCTTC.

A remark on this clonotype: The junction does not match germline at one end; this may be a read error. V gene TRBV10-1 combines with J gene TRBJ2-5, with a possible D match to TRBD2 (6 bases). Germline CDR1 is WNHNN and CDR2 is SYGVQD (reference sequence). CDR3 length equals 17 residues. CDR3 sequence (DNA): TGCGCCAGCACAGCGGGCAGCCTGGGCCGTGACAAAGACACCCAGTACTTC. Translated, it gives CASTAGSLGRDKDTQYF.

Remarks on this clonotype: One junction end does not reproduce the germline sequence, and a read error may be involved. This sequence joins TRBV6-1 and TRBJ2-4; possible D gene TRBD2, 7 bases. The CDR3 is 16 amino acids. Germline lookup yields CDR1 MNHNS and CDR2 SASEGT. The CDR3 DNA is TGTGCGAGCCGTGAAGCGGGGCCAGGGGCCAAGGACATGCAGTATTTC. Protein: CASREAGPGAKDMQYF.

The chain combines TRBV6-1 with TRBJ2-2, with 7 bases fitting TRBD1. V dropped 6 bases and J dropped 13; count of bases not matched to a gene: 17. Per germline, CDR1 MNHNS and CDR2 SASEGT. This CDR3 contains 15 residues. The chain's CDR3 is CASSGRPVGTDTLFF. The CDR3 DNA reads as TGTGCCAGCAGCGGACGGCCTGTGGGGACAGATACGCTGTTTTTT.

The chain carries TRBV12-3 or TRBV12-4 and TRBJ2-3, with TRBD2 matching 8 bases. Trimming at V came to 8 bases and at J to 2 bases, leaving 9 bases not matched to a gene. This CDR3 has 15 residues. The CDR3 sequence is CASGNPAGATDTQYF. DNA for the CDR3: TGTGCCAGCGGGAATCCAGCGGGAGCCACAGATACGCAGTATTTT.

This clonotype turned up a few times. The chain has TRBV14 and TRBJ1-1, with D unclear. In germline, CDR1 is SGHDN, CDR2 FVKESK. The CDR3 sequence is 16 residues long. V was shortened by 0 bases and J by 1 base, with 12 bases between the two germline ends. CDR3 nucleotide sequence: TGTGCCAGCAGCCAAGATCAGATTTCAGGGAACACTGAAGCTTTCTTT. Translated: CASSQDQISGNTEAFF.

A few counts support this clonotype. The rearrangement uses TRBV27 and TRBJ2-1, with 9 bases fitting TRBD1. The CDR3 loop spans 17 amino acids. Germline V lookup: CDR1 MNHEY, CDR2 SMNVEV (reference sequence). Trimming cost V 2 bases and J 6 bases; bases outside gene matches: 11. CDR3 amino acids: CASSLRLTGGESNEQFF. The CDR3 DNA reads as TGTGCCAGCAGTTTACGACTAACAGGGGGCGAGTCCAATGAGCAGTTCTTC.

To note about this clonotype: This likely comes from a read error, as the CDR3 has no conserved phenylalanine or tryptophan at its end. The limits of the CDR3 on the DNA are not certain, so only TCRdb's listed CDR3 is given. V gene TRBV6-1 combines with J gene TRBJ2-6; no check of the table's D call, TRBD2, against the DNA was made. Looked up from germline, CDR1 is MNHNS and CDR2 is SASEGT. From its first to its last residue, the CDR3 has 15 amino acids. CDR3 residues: CASSLRAKNIQYFGA.

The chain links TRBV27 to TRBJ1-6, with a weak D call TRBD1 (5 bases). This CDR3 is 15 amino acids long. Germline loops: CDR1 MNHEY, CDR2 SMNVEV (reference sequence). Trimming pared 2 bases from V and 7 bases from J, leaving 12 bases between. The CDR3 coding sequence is TGTGCCAGCAGTTTACAAGGGGCCGACAATTCACCCCTCCACTTT. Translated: CASSLQGADNSPLHF.

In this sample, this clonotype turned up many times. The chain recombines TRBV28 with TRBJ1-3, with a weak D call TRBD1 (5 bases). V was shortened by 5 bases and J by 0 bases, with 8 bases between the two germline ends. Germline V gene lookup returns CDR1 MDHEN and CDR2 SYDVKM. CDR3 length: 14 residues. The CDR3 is CASSKDISGNTIYF. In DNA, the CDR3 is TGTGCCAGCAGTAAGGACATCTCTGGAAACACCATATATTTT.

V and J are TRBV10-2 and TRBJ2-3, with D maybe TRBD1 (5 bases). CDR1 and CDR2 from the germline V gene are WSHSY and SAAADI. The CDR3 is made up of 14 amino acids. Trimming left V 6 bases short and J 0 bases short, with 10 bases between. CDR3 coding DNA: TGCGCCAGCAGGAGGCAGGGAAGCACAGATACGCAGTATTTT. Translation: CASRRQGSTDTQYF.

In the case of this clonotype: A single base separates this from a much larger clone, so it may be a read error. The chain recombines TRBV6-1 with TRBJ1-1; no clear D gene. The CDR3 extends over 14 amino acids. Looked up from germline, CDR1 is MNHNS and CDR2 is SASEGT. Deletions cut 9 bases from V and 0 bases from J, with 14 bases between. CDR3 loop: CASFHEMLNTEAFF. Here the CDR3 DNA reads TGTGCCAGTTTCCACGAAATGCTGAACACTGAAGCTTTCTTT.

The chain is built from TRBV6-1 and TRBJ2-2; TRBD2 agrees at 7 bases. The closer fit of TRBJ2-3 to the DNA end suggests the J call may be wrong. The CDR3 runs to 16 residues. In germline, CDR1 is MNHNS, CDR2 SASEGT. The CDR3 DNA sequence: TGTGCCAGCAGTCCCCGGGAGGCTGTGAACACCGAGACGCAGTATTTT. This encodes CASSPREAVNTETQYF.

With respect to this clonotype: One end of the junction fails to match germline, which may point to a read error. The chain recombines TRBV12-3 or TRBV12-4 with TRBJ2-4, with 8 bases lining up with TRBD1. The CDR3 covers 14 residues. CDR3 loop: CASSLWTGTDTQYF. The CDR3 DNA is TGTGCCAGCAGTCTTTGGACAGGGACAGATACGCAGTATTTC.

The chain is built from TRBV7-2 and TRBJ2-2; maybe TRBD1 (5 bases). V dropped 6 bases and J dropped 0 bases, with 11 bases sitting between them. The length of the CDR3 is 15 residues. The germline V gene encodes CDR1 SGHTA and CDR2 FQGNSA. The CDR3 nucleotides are TGTGCCAGCAGTCCATGGGGCTCGAACACCGGGGAGCTGTTTTTT. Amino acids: CASSPWGSNTGELFF.

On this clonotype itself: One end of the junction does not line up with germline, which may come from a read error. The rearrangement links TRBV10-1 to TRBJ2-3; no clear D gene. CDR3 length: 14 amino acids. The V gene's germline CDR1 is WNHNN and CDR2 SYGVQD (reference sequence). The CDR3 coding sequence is TGCGCCAGCAGTGACATGTGTGCCACAGACACGCAGTATTTT. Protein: CASSDMCATDTQYF.

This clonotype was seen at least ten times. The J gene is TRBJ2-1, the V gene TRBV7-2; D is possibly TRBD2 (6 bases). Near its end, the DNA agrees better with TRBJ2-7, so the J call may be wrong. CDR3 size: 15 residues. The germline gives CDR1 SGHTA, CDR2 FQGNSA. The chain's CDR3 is CASSLSGLSSYEQYF. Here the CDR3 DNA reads TGTGCCAGCAGCCTCAGCGGGCTAAGCTCCTACGAGCAGTACTTC.

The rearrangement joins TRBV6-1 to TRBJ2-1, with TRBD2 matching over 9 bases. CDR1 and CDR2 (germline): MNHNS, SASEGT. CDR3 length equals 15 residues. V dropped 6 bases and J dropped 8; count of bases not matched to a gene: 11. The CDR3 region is CASSTPGGRADEQFF. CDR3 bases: TGTGCCAGCAGCACGCCGGGCGGGAGGGCTGATGAGCAGTTCTTC.

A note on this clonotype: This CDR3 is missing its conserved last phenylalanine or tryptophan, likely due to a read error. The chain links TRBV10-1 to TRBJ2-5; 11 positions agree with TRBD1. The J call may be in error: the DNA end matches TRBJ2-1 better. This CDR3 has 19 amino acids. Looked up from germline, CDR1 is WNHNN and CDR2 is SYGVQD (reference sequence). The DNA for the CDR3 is TGCGCCAGGAAGCCCCCACCGGGACAGGGGGGCTTGGGGAAAGAGTCCCAGTTCTTG. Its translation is CARKPPPGQGGLGKESQFL.

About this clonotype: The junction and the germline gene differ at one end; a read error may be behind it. This chain's CDR3 is CAGRGLWATDTQYF. In DNA, the CDR3 is TGTGCCGGCAGGGGGCTGTGGGCCACAGATACTCAGTATTTC. The genes are TRBV27 and TRBJ2-3, with 8 bases aligning to TRBD1. Germline assignment: CDR1 MNHEY and CDR2 SMNVEV (reference sequence). The CDR3 has 14 residues.

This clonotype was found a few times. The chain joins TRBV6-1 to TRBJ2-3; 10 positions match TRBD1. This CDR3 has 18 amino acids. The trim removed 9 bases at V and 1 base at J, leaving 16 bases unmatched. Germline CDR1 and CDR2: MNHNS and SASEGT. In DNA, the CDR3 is TGTGCCAGGCGAACCGGGACAGGGGACCTTAAGGGCACAGATACGCAGTATTTT. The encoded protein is CARRTGTGDLKGTDTQYF.

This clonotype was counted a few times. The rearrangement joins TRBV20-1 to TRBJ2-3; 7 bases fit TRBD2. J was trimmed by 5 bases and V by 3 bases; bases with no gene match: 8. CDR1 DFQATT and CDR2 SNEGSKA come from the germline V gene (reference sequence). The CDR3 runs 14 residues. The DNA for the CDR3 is TGCAGTGCTAGGACGGGACTATGGGTAGATACGCAGTATTTT. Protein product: CSARTGLWVDTQYF.